Shown below are 23 T cell receptor beta chains from a single sample sequenced in a study of response to subunit inactivated influenza vaccine. Each CDR3 protein is one row after TCRdb ran MiXCR on the RT-PCR reads. The table records fewer than 700,000 distinct CDR3 sequences, 10% to 15% of them present only once. This material consisted of PBMCs from blood, taken 40 to 50 days after vaccination. These TCRs come from a man aged 50-60 years who received an inactivated influenza vaccine.

The rearrangement joins TRBV4-3 to TRBJ2-2; possible D gene TRBD2, 6 bases. The germline CDR1 and CDR2 sequences are LGHNA and YSLEER. V gave up 0 bases and J gave up 4 bases, with 15 bases separating them. This CDR3 has 17 residues. Here the CDR3 DNA reads TGCGCCAGCAGCCAAGAGAGGGCGGCGGGACCCACCGGGGAGCTGTTTTTT. It codes for CASSQERAAGPTGELFF.

CDR3 sequence reads: CASSYTSGTGGAYEQYF. The DNA of the CDR3 is TGTGCCAGCAGTTACACATCCGGGACAGGGGGCGCCTACGAGCAGTACTTC. The gene calls are TRBV6-2 or TRBV6-3 and TRBJ2-7; 12 positions match TRBD1. The trim removed 2 bases at V and 2 bases at J, leaving 7 bases unmatched. CDR3 length equals 17 residues. In germline, CDR1 is MNHEY, CDR2 SVGEGT.

The rearrangement joins TRBV29-1 to TRBJ2-5, with D maybe TRBD2 (5 bases). Germline V gene lookup returns CDR1 SQVTM and CDR2 ANQGSEA. V lost 3 bases and J 2 bases, leaving 13 bases between the germline ends. CDR3 length equals 14 residues. The CDR3 loop reads CSVDSRAVQETQYF. CDR3 DNA: TGCAGCGTTGACTCGAGGGCCGTACAAGAGACCCAGTACTTC.

The chain combines TRBV5-5 with TRBJ2-4; 10 bases fit TRBD2. The CDR3 sequence is 17 residues long. The germline gives CDR1 SGHKS, CDR2 YYEKEE (reference sequence). J gave up 0 bases and V 2 bases, and 5 bases lay outside the gene matches. CDR3 protein: CASSFLAGDSAKNIQYF. The CDR3 coding sequence is TGTGCCAGCAGCTTTCTAGCGGGGGACTCAGCCAAAAACATTCAGTACTTC.

This clonotype was counted between two and nine times. The CDR3 here is CASSQTSAYYGYTF. CDR3 nucleotide sequence: TGTGCCAGCAGCCAGACGTCTGCCTACTATGGCTACACCTTC. The V call is TRBV14, the J call TRBJ1-2, with unresolved D. Germline CDR1 SGHDN, CDR2 FVKESK. The CDR3 runs to 14 residues. Deletions cut 3 bases from V and 3 bases from J, with 11 bases between.

The sample holds many counts of this clonotype. The rearrangement uses TRBV5-6 and TRBJ2-3; tentatively, D is TRBD1 (5 bases). V was pared by 4 bases and J by 2 bases, with 11 bases between. The CDR3 loop spans 14 amino acids. Looked up from germline, CDR1 is SGHDT and CDR2 is YYEEEE. CDR3: CASSRTGFTDTQYF. CDR3 in DNA: TGTGCCAGCAGCCGTACAGGATTCACAGATACGCAGTATTTT.

This clonotype has at least ten counts. V and J are TRBV29-1 and TRBJ2-5, with D possibly TRBD2 on 6 matching bases. The germline CDR1 and CDR2 sequences are SQVTM and ANQGSEA. The germline V and J ends were trimmed by 2 bases and 1 base, with 11 bases remaining between them. The CDR3 consists of 14 residues. CDR3 sequence reads: CSVEFSGSQETQYF. CDR3 bases: TGCAGCGTTGAATTTTCCGGGAGCCAAGAGACCCAGTACTTC.

V usage is TRBV6-2 or TRBV6-3 and J usage is TRBJ2-7, with a possible D match to TRBD1 (6 bases). With 2 bases removed from V and 3 bases from J, the gap between germline ends came to 11 bases. This CDR3 is 14 amino acids long. Germline V gene sequence: CDR1 MNHEY, CDR2 SVGEGT. The CDR3 DNA sequence: TGTGCCAGCAGTTACGGGGGACAACTCTACGAGCAGTACTTC. Amino acids: CASSYGGQLYEQYF.

This clonotype was seen repeatedly, ten times or more. The genes are TRBV10-3 and TRBJ2-7; a weak D match, TRBD2 (5 bases). The CDR3 is made up of 14 amino acids. V gave up 6 bases and J gave up 3 bases, with 15 bases separating them. Germline V gene lookup returns CDR1 ENHRY and CDR2 SYGVKD. CDR3 in DNA: TGTGCCATCAGAGGCGGGCTTGAGGTCTACGAGCAGTACTTC. Translated: CAIRGGLEVYEQYF.

The rearrangement links TRBV5-6 to TRBJ2-7, with TRBD1 matching 8 bases. Germline V lookup: CDR1 SGHDT, CDR2 YYEEEE. CDR3 length: 14 amino acids. V lost 6 bases, J lost 3 bases, and 8 bases stayed unmatched. CDR3 amino acids: CASKMRDRNYEQYF. The CDR3 nucleotides are TGTGCCAGCAAAATGCGGGACAGGAACTACGAGCAGTACTTC.

In this sample, this clonotype turned up many times. The V and J genes are TRBV18 and TRBJ2-7, with 9 bases fitting TRBD1. The germline gives CDR1 KGHSH, CDR2 LQKENI. Trimming removed 0 bases from V and 5 bases from J; junction bases left unmatched: 5. The CDR3 runs 15 residues. Here the CDR3 reads CASSPPMGQGDEQYF. The DNA of the CDR3 is TGTGCCAGCTCACCACCTATGGGACAGGGAGACGAGCAGTACTTC. Looking up the rest from reference TRBV18 and TRBJ2-7 gives the full variable domain: NAGVMQNPRHLVRRRGQEARLRCSPMKGHSHVYWYRQLPEEGLKFMVYLQKENIIDESGMPKERFSAEFPKEGPSILRIQQVVRGDSAAYFCASSPPMGQGDEQYFGPGTRLTVT.

This clonotype came up a few times. The rearrangement joins TRBV29-1 to TRBJ2-3; 9 bases align to TRBD1. The J segment lost 4 bases and the V segment lost 0 bases, leaving 5 bases of the junction unmatched. The CDR3 is 15 amino acids. Germline lookup yields CDR1 SQVTM and CDR2 ANQGSEA. CDR3 coding DNA: TGCAGCGTTGAAGAGCGGGGACAGGGAGCAGATACGCAGTATTTT. Encoded protein: CSVEERGQGADTQYF.

This clonotype has a count of ten or more. The chain recombines TRBV5-6 with TRBJ1-1; D is unresolved. CDR1 and CDR2 (germline): SGHDT, YYEEEE. The V end was cut by 5 bases, the J end by 6 bases, with 11 bases between. CDR3 length equals 12 residues. CDR3: CASRTRASEAFF. The CDR3 region has the DNA TGTGCCAGCAGGACCCGGGCCTCTGAAGCTTTCTTT.

The chain joins TRBV7-9 to TRBJ2-1; 10 bases fit TRBD2. The CDR3 has 17 amino acids. Per the germline V gene, CDR1 is SEHNR and CDR2 is FQNEAQ (reference sequence). The V and J ends lost 3 bases and 7 bases, in that order; junction bases with no gene match: 12. CDR3 protein: CASSLPLSGRAGNEQFF. CDR3 nucleotide sequence: TGTGCCAGCAGCTTGCCCCTAAGCGGGAGGGCCGGAAATGAGCAGTTCTTC.

There are many counts of this clonotype. The chain joins TRBV6-5 to TRBJ1-2; D is undetermined. Trimming cost V 0 bases and J 8 bases, with 13 bases left between them. The CDR3 sequence is 14 residues long. Germline CDR1 reads MNHEY; CDR2 reads SVGAGI. This CDR3 reads CASSYSRQAGGYTF. In DNA, the CDR3 is TGTGCCAGCAGTTACTCGCGTCAGGCGGGAGGCTACACCTTC.

This clonotype came up many times. The CDR3 sequence is CASSFGDFEGSPLHF. DNA of the CDR3: TGCGCCAGCAGCTTCGGGGATTTTGAAGGTTCACCCCTCCACTTT. The chain combines TRBV5-1 with TRBJ1-6; no clear D. This CDR3 has 15 amino acids. V was trimmed by 2 bases and J by 9 bases, leaving 15 bases between them. CDR1 is SGHRS, CDR2 YFSETQ, per germline.

This clonotype was recorded at least ten times. The CDR3, as DNA: TGTGCCAGCAGTTCCAAAGATACGCAGTATTTT. Protein product: CASSSKDTQYF. J is TRBJ2-3 and V is TRBV6-5, with unresolved D. There are 11 residues in the CDR3. The ends were cut back, 4 bases at V and 5 bases at J, with 4 bases in the middle. Germline CDR1 is MNHEY and CDR2 is SVGAGI.

In this sample, this clonotype turned up a few times. The V and J genes are TRBV7-2 and TRBJ2-7, with TRBD1 as a possible D gene (5 bases). Trimming left V 1 base short and J 6 bases short, with 10 bases between. CDR1 is SGHTA, CDR2 FQGNSA, per germline. This CDR3 comprises 13 residues. The CDR3 DNA reads as TGTGCCAGCAGCTTAGGGGGTAGGGGCGAGCAGTACTTC. Encoded protein: CASSLGGRGEQYF.

The table lists this clonotype with many counts. The V gene is TRBV29-1, the J gene TRBJ2-6; D is perhaps TRBD2 (6 bases). Germline CDR1 and CDR2: SQVTM and ANQGSEA. The CDR3 runs 12 residues. V dropped 6 bases and J dropped 11 bases, with 14 bases sitting between them. The DNA for the CDR3 is TGCAGCGTCGGGACTCCGCCCGACGTCCTGACTTTC. This translates into CSVGTPPDVLTF. The entire variable domain, with the rest obtained from reference TRBV29-1 and TRBJ2-6, is as follows: SAVISQKPSRDICQRGTSLTIQCQVDSQVTMMFWYRQQPGQSLTLIATANQGSEATYESGFVIDKFPISRPNLTFSTLTVSNMSPEDSSIYLCSVGTPPDVLTFGAGSRLTVL.

V and J are TRBV11-2 and TRBJ2-7; 7 bases are a match to TRBD2. The CDR3 has 16 amino acids. J was trimmed by 4 bases and V by 3 bases; bases with no gene match: 12. Germline-derived CDR1 and CDR2 are SGHAT and FQNNGV. CDR3 loop: CASSFGAGVSPYEQYF. The CDR3 DNA is TGTGCCAGCAGCTTTGGGGCGGGAGTTTCTCCTTACGAGCAGTACTTC.

V usage is TRBV4-2 and J usage is TRBJ2-1; a possible D gene is TRBD2 (6 bases). This CDR3 comprises 15 residues. The germline gives CDR1 LGHNA, CDR2 YNFKEQ. V was clipped by 0 bases and J by 8 bases, with 14 bases between them. The chain's CDR3 is CASSQDFSLAYEQFF. The CDR3 DNA follows: TGTGCCAGCAGCCAAGATTTTTCACTAGCCTATGAGCAGTTCTTC.

The chain carries TRBV2 and TRBJ2-1; TRBD1 matches 10 bases. This CDR3 is built from 13 residues. V lost 5 bases to trimming and J lost 8 bases; unmatched junction nucleotides: 3. Germline assignment: CDR1 SNHLY and CDR2 FYNNEI. CDR3 amino acids: CASSTGTGDEQFF. As DNA, the CDR3 is TGTGCCAGCAGTACCGGGACAGGGGATGAGCAGTTCTTC.

Ten or more counts support this clonotype. The chain couples TRBV28 to TRBJ2-7; 8 bases line up with TRBD1. The CDR3 is 17 amino acids. The germline V gene encodes CDR1 MDHEN and CDR2 SYDVKM. The trim removed 4 bases at V and 6 bases at J, leaving 17 bases unmatched. CDR3 sequence: CASSSLRTGQGRGEQYF. The CDR3 region has the DNA TGTGCCAGCAGTTCCCTTCGAACTGGACAGGGAAGGGGCGAGCAGTACTTC. Supplemented by reference TRBV28 and TRBJ2-7, the full variable domain reads DVKVTQSSRYLVKRTGEKVFLECVQDMDHENMFWYRQDPGLGLRLIYFSYDVKMKEKGDIPEGYSVSREKKERFSLILESASTNQTSMYLCASSSLRTGQGRGEQYFGPGTRLTVT.